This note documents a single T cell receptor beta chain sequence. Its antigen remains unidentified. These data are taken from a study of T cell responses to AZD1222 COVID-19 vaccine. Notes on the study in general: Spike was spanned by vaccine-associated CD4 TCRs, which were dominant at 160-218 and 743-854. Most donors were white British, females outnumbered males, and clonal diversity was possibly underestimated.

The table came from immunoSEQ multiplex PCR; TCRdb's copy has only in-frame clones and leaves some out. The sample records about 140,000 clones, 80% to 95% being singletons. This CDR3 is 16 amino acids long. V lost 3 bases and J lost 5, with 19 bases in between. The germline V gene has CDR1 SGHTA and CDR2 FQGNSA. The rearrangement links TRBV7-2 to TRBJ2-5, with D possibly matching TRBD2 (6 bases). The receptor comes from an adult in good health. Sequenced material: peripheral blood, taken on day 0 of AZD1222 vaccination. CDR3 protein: CASSFGWRREMETQYF. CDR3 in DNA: TGTGCCAGCAGCTTCGGGTGGAGGCGGGAAATGGAGACCCAGTACTTC.